This T cell receptor (beta chain) was profiled in a study of blood T cell repertoires in COVID-19. Study at large: The origin of the acute and convalescent COVID-19 samples was the United States, Italy and Spain.

The CDR3 is 14 amino acids. Trimming cost V 5 bases and J 3 bases, with 13 bases left between them. Germline V lookup: CDR1 SGDLS, CDR2 YYNGEE. As processed by the authors: Nucleated cell number was recorded as an estimate derived from reference gene primer amplification. TCRdb keeps only in-frame clones here, not all; method: immunoSEQ multiplex PCR. Clonal size and the V and J genes are those of that table, whereas D and trimming came from the DNA. The sample lists about 160,000 clones; more than 65% were seen once. V usage is TRBV9 and J usage is TRBJ2-3, with D perhaps TRBD2 (6 bases). Specimen: peripheral blood. The TCR was taken from an elderly woman with active or convalescent COVID-19. The CDR3 loop is CASSKRERTDTQYF. In DNA form, the CDR3 reads TGTGCCAGCAGTAAACGGGAGCGGACAGATACGCAGTATTTT.